These 17 T cell receptor beta chains share one sample of origin, sequenced in a study of PD-1 blockade in classical Hodgkin lymphoma. After autologous stem cell transplantation all patients relapsed, and prior brentuximab vedotin exposure differed between cohorts. Produced via immunoSEQ multiplex PCR; TCRdb's table is partial and in-frame only. The sample has some 100,000 clones; roughly 91% are singletons. Sample: peripheral blood mononuclear cells (PBMCs), taken before the second cycle of nivolumab. These receptors were obtained from a human donor with classical Hodgkin lymphoma.

The V and J genes are TRBV30 and TRBJ1-4, with 10 bases lining up with TRBD1. J was trimmed by 6 bases and V by 2 bases; bases with no gene match: 3. The V gene's germline CDR1 is GTSNPN and CDR2 SVGIG (reference sequence). The CDR3 is 14 residues long. CDR3 residues: CAWSRDRGDEKLFF. The CDR3 DNA follows: TGTGCCTGGAGTCGGGACAGGGGCGATGAAAAACTGTTTTTT.

This chain connects TRBV6-6 to TRBJ2-2; no reliable D call. V was trimmed by 1 base and J by 3 bases, leaving 6 bases between them. Germline V gives CDR1 MNHNY, CDR2 SVGAGI (reference sequence). The CDR3 contains 14 residues. The CDR3 nucleotides read TGTGCCAGCAGTTACTATGGAGACACCGGGGAGCTGTTTTTT. It encodes CASSYYGDTGELFF.

This chain joins TRBV7-3 and TRBJ2-5; 7 positions match TRBD1. Per the germline V gene, CDR1 is SGHTA and CDR2 is FQGTGA. There are 14 residues in the CDR3. J lost 2 bases, V lost 5 bases, and 5 bases had no gene match. CDR3 residues: CASSPQGQQETQYF. The CDR3 DNA follows: TGTGCCAGCAGCCCCCAGGGACAGCAAGAGACCCAGTACTTC.

The chain uses TRBV19 and TRBJ2-7; 9 positions agree with TRBD2. The junction had 11 bases not matched to a gene; V was cut back by 2 bases and J by 3 bases. CDR3 length equals 17 residues. Germline lookup yields CDR1 LNHDA and CDR2 SQIVND (reference sequence). The CDR3 sequence: CASSIRGLAGSYYEQYF. CDR3 nucleotide sequence: TGTGCCAGTAGTATAAGAGGGCTAGCGGGGAGCTACTACGAGCAGTACTTC. Complete variable domain (other parts from reference TRBV19 and TRBJ2-7): DGGITQSPKYLFRKEGQNVTLSCEQNLNHDAMYWYRQDPGQGLRLIYYSQIVNDFQKGDIAEGYSVSREKKESFPLTVTSAQKNPTAFYLCASSIRGLAGSYYEQYFGPGTRLTVT.

The count of this clone is one. V usage is TRBV4-1 and J usage is TRBJ1-3, with D uncertain. Germline CDR1 is MGHRA and CDR2 is YSYEKL. V dropped 1 base and J dropped 0 bases, with 16 bases sitting between them. This CDR3 comprises 18 residues. The CDR3 spells CASSQVDMGLSSGNTIYF. Here the CDR3 DNA reads TGCGCCAGCAGCCAAGTTGATATGGGGTTGAGCTCTGGAAACACCATATATTTT.

The chain has TRBV30 and TRBJ2-5; 7 positions agree with TRBD2. The CDR3 consists of 14 residues. The junction had 13 bases not matched to a gene; V was cut back by 1 base and J by 11 bases. Germline lookup yields CDR1 GTSNPN and CDR2 SVGIG (reference sequence). The CDR3 DNA follows: TGTGCCTGGAGTGGGCCGGCCTATCGGGGGGAGCAGTACTTC. Its translation is CAWSGPAYRGEQYF.

The genes are TRBV5-1 and TRBJ2-2, with TRBD1 matching over 10 bases. Germline trimming cut 3 bases from V and 3 bases from J; bases unmatched to any gene: 2. The V gene's germline CDR1 is SGHRS and CDR2 YFSETQ. The CDR3 runs 15 residues. CDR3 DNA: TGCGCCAGCAGCTGGGGGACAGGGGACACCGGGGAGCTGTTTTTT. Translation: CASSWGTGDTGELFF.

The chain is built from TRBV7-2 and TRBJ2-3, with TRBD2 identical over 16 bases. V shed 6 bases, J shed 1 base, and the junction held 7 bases outside the gene matches. CDR1 is SGHTA and CDR2 is FQGNSA in the germline V gene. CDR3 length equals 18 residues. CDR3 in amino acids: CASRKGTSGGAGTDTQYF. The CDR3 DNA reads as TGTGCCAGCAGAAAAGGGACTAGCGGGGGGGCAGGCACAGATACGCAGTATTTT.

This rearrangement joins TRBV19 to TRBJ1-5, with TRBD1 matching over 10 bases. In germline, CDR1 is LNHDA, CDR2 SQIVND (reference sequence). The CDR3 covers 16 residues. V lost 4 bases to trimming and J lost 4 bases; unmatched junction nucleotides: 7. The CDR3 DNA is TGTGCCAGTAGTACCATCCCGGGACAGGGGAATCAGCCCCAGCATTTT. Its protein product is CASSTIPGQGNQPQHF. The full variable domain, its missing parts supplied by reference TRBV19 and TRBJ1-5, is DGGITQSPKYLFRKEGQNVTLSCEQNLNHDAMYWYRQDPGQGLRLIYYSQIVNDFQKGDIAEGYSVSREKKESFPLTVTSAQKNPTAFYLCASSTIPGQGNQPQHFGDGTRLSIL.

The V call is TRBV6-6, the J call TRBJ1-1; 7 positions match TRBD1. The CDR3 contains 15 residues. Germline assignment: CDR1 MNHNY and CDR2 SVGAGI (reference sequence). J lost 7 bases, V lost 0 bases, and 8 bases had no gene match. Here the CDR3 reads CASSYSQTGYGEAFF. The DNA for the CDR3 is TGTGCCAGCAGTTACTCACAGACAGGGTACGGTGAAGCTTTCTTT.

The V and J genes are TRBV5-1 and TRBJ1-1; TRBD1 aligns across 10 bases. The CDR3 has 16 amino acids. CDR1 and CDR2 from the germline V gene are SGHRS and YFSETQ. The trim removed 1 base at V and 5 bases at J, leaving 8 bases unmatched. The CDR3: CASSLSGGQGRTEAFF. The CDR3 DNA reads as TGCGCCAGCAGCTTGTCAGGGGGACAGGGGCGGACTGAAGCTTTCTTT.

The chain recombines TRBV7-2 with TRBJ1-5; no clear D gene. The CDR3 length is 15 residues. Looked up from germline, CDR1 is SGHTA and CDR2 is FQGNSA. The germline V and J ends were trimmed by 5 bases and 0 bases, with 11 bases remaining between them. The CDR3 bases are TGTGCCAGCAGCAAAAACGGTTATAGCAATCAGCCCCAGCATTTT. It codes for CASSKNGYSNQPQHF.

This chain connects TRBV19 to TRBJ1-1; D is possibly TRBD1 (5 bases). Trimming cost V 6 bases and J 0 bases, with 11 bases left between them. In germline, CDR1 is LNHDA, CDR2 SQIVND (reference sequence). The CDR3 length is 14 residues. The CDR3: CASRWGGLNTEAFF. The CDR3 nucleotides are TGTGCCAGTAGATGGGGGGGATTGAACACTGAAGCTTTCTTT.

The count of this clone is one. The rearrangement joins TRBV6-6 to TRBJ2-5; no definite D call. Judging by the DNA end, TRBJ2-7 fits better; the J call may be wrong. Germline assignment: CDR1 MNHNY and CDR2 SVGAGI (reference sequence). The CDR3 runs 14 residues. The CDR3 sequence is CASKGDTTYYEQYF. The DNA for the CDR3 is TGTGCCAGCAAAGGAGACACTACTTACTACGAGCAGTACTTC.

This clone occurred a few times. The chain couples TRBV30 to TRBJ1-5; D is unclear. Between the trimmed V and J ends, which lost 0 bases and 1 base, there was a span of 4 bases. The V gene's germline CDR1 is GTSNPN and CDR2 SVGIG (reference sequence). The CDR3 length is 13 residues. In DNA, the CDR3 is TGTGCCTGGAGTGTAAACAGCAATCAGCCCCAGCATTTT. The encoded protein is CAWSVNSNQPQHF.

This rearrangement joins TRBV4-3 to TRBJ2-1, with D perhaps matching TRBD2 (6 bases). The V gene lost 3 bases and the J gene lost 0 bases, with 24 bases spanning the gap. The CDR3 loop spans 20 amino acids. CDR1 is LGHNA and CDR2 is YSLEER in the germline V gene. CDR3 in amino acids: CASSQPTGSTDYSSYNEQFF. The CDR3 coding sequence is TGCGCCAGCAGCCAGCCAACAGGCAGTACGGACTACAGCTCCTACAATGAGCAGTTCTTC.

CDR3 sequence: CASSPLYRTGGNEQFF. The CDR3 DNA follows: TGTGCCAGCTCACCTCTATATAGGACAGGGGGCAATGAGCAGTTCTTC. The V and J genes are TRBV18 and TRBJ2-1; 10 positions match TRBD1. This CDR3 contains 16 residues. Losses at the gene ends were 3 bases for V and 6 bases for J; bases not matched to a gene: 8. The germline CDR1 and CDR2 sequences are KGHSH and LQKENI.